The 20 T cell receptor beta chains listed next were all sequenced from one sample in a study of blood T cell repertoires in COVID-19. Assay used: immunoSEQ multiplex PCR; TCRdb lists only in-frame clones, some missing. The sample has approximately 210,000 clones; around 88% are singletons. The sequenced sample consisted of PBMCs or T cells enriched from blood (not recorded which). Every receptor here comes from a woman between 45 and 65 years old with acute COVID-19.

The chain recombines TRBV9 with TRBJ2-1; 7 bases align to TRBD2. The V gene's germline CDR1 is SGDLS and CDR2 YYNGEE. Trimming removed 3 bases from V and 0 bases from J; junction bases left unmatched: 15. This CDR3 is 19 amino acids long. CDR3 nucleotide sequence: TGTGCCAGCAGCGAAGGAATGGTAGCGGGCGGGAGCTCCTACAATGAGCAGTTCTTC. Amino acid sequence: CASSEGMVAGGSSYNEQFF. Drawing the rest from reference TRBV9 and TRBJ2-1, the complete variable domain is DSGVTQTPKHLITATGQRVTLRCSPRSGDLSVYWYQQSLDQGLQFLIQYYNGEERAKGNILERFSAQQFPDLHSELNLSSLELGDSALYFCASSEGMVAGGSSYNEQFFGPGTRLTVL.

CDR3 region: CASSEGAGRNQPQHF. CDR3 nucleotide sequence: TGTGCCAGCAGTGAAGGAGCGGGTAGGAATCAGCCCCAGCATTTT. The chain has TRBV6-1 and TRBJ1-5; D is unresolved. Germline-derived CDR1 and CDR2 are MNHNS and SASEGT. The length of the CDR3 is 15 residues. V was cut by 1 base and J by 4 bases, with 11 bases left in between.

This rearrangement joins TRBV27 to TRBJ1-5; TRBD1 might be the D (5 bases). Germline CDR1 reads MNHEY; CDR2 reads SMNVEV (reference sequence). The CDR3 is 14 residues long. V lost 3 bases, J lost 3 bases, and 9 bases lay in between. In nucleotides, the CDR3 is TGTGCCAGCAGTTTCACAGGCCCCAATCAGCCCCAGCATTTT. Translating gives CASSFTGPNQPQHF.

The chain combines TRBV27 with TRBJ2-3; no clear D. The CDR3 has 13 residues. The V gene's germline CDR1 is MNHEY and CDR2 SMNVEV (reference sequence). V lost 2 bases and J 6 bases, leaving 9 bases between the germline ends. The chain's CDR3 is CASSLQDADTQYF. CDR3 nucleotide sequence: TGTGCCAGCAGTTTACAGGATGCCGATACGCAGTATTTT.

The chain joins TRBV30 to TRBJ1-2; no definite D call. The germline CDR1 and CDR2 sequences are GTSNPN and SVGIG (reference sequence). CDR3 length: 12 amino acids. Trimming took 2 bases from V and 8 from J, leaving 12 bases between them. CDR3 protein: CAWSLGFGGYTF. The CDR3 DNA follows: TGTGCCTGGAGTTTGGGTTTCGGGGGCTACACCTTC.

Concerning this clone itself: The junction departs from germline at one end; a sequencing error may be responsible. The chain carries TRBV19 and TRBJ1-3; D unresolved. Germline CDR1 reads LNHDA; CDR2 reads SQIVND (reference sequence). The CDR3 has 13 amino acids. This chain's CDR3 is CASCMSSGNTIYF. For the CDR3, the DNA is TGTGCCAGTTGTATGAGCTCTGGAAACACCATATATTTT.

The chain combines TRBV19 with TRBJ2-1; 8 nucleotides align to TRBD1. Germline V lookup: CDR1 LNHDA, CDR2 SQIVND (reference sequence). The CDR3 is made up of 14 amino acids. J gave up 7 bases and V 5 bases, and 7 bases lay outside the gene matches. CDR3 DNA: TGTGCCAGTAGTGGTACCGGACAGGGAAATGAGCAGTTCTTC. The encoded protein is CASSGTGQGNEQFF.

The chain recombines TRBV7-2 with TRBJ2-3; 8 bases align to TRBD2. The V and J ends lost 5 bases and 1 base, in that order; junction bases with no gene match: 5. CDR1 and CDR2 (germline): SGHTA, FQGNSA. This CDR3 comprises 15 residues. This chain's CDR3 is CASSREGQGTDTQYF. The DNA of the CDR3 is TGTGCCAGCAGCCGGGAGGGCCAGGGCACAGATACGCAGTATTTT.

The chain's CDR3 is CASSSLTGKTYEQYF. The CDR3 DNA reads TGTGCCAGCAGTAGCTTGACAGGGAAAACCTACGAGCAGTACTTC. The rearrangement joins TRBV2 to TRBJ2-7, with 7 bases lining up with TRBD1. The germline CDR1 and CDR2 sequences are SNHLY and FYNNEI. CDR3 length: 15 residues. The V segment lost 5 bases and the J segment 2 bases; nucleotides outside the gene matches: 9.

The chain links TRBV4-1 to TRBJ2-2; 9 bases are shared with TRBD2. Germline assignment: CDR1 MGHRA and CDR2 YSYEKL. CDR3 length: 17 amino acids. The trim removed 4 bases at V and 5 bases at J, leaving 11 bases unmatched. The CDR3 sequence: CASSLIQAGGRTGELFF. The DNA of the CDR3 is TGCGCCAGCAGCCTTATACAGGCGGGAGGGAGGACCGGGGAGCTGTTTTTT.

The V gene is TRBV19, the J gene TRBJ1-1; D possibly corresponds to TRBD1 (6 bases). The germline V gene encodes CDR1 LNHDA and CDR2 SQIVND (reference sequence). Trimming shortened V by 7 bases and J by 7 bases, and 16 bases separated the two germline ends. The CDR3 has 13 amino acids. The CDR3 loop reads CASTTGNKGEAFF. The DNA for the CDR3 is TGTGCCAGTACCACAGGGAATAAGGGTGAAGCTTTCTTT.

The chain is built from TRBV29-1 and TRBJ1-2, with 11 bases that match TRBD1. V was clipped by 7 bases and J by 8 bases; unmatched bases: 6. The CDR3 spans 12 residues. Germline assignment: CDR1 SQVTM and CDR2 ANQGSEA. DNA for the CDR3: TGCAGCGCCGGGGGACAGGGGGGCGGCTACACCTTC. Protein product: CSAGGQGGGYTF.

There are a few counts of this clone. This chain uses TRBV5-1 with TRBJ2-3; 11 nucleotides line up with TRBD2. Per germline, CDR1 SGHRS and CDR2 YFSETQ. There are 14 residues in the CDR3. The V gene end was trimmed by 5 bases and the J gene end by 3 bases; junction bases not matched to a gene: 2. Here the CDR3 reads CASRTSGKTDTQYF. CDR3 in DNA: TGCGCCAGCAGGACTAGCGGGAAGACAGATACGCAGTATTTT. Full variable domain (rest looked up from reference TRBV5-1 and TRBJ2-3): KAGVTQTPRYLIKTRGQQVTLSCSPISGHRSVSWYQQTPGQGLQFLFEYFSETQRNKGNFPGRFSGRQFSNSRSEMNVSTLELGDSALYLCASRTSGKTDTQYFGPGTRLTVL.

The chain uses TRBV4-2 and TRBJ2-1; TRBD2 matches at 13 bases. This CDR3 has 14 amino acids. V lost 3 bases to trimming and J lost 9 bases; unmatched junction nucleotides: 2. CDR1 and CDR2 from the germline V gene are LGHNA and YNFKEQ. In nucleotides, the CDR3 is TGTGCCAGCAGCCAGGGACTAGCGGGATTTGAGCAGTTCTTC. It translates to CASSQGLAGFEQFF.

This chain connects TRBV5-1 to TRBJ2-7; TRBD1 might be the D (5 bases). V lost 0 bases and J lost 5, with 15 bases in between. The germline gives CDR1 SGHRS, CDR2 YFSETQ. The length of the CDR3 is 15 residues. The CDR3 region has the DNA TGCGCCAGCAGCTTGGGAAGGGGTCTCCCCCACGAGCAGTACTTC. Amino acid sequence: CASSLGRGLPHEQYF.

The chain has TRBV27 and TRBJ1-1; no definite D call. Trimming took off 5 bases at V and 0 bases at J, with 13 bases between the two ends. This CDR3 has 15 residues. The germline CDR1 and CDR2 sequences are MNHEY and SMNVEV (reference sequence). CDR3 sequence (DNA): TGTGCCAGCAGTACCCCTGGACTGATGAACACTGAAGCTTTCTTT. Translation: CASSTPGLMNTEAFF.

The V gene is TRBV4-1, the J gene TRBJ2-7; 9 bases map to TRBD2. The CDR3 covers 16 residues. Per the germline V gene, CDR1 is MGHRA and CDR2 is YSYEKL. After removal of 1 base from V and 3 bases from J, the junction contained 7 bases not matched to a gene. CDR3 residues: CASSQGASGKYYEQYF. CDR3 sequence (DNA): TGCGCCAGCAGCCAAGGTGCTAGCGGGAAATACTACGAGCAGTACTTC.

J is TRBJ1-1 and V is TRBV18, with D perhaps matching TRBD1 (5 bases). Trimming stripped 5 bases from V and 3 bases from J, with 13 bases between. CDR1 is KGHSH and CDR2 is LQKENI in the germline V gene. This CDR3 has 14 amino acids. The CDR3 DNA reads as TGTGCCAGCTCAATTCAGGGAACTGACACTGAAGCTTTCTTT. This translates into CASSIQGTDTEAFF.

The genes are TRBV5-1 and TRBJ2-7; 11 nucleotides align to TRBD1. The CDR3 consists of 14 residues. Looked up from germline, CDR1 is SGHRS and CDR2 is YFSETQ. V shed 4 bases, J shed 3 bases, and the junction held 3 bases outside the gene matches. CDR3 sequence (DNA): TGCGCCAGCAGCCCAGGGACAGGGGGCTACGAGCAGTACTTC. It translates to CASSPGTGGYEQYF. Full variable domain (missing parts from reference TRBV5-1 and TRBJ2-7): KAGVTQTPRYLIKTRGQQVTLSCSPISGHRSVSWYQQTPGQGLQFLFEYFSETQRNKGNFPGRFSGRQFSNSRSEMNVSTLELGDSALYLCASSPGTGGYEQYFGPGTRLTVT.

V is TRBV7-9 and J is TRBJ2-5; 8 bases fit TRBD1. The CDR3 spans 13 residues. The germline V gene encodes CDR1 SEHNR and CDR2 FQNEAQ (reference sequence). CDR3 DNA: TGTGCTAGTCCCCAGGGGGCGGGAGAGACCCAGTACTTC. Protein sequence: CASPQGAGETQYF.